The 8 T cell receptor beta chains below all came from one sample that was sequenced in a study of blood T cell repertoires in COVID-19. Some clones are missing from TCRdb's copy, which holds only in-frame ones; the method was immunoSEQ multiplex PCR. The table has 250,000 to 300,000 clones, about 90% seen once. The sequenced material came from peripheral blood. Receptor source: a woman aged 25 to 39 with COVID-19, enrolled during active disease.

This clone was detected only a few times. V and J are TRBV5-4 and TRBJ2-2, with 9 bases lining up with TRBD2. V lost 5 bases, J lost 5 bases, and 7 bases stayed unmatched. Germline V gene data show CDR1 as SGHNT and CDR2 as YYREEE (reference sequence). The CDR3 spans 15 residues. Here the CDR3 DNA reads TGTGCCAGCAGTCCATGGGCGGGAGGGACCGGGGAGCTGTTTTTT. It encodes CASSPWAGGTGELFF.

This clone is a singleton in its sample. The rearrangement uses TRBV13 and TRBJ2-3; D remains ambiguous. Trimming took 2 bases from V and 9 from J, leaving 12 bases between them. There are 13 residues in the CDR3. CDR1 is PRHDT, CDR2 FYEKMQ, per germline (reference sequence). The CDR3 is CASSLSLAPTQYF. The CDR3 DNA follows: TGTGCCAGCAGCTTATCTCTGGCTCCAACGCAGTATTTT.

The chain joins TRBV19 to TRBJ1-2, with 8 positions matching TRBD1. V was clipped by 4 bases and J by 10 bases; unmatched bases: 14. The CDR3 is made up of 15 amino acids. Germline V gene sequence: CDR1 LNHDA, CDR2 SQIVND (reference sequence). CDR3 region: CASSTQRTGISDYTF. CDR3 sequence (DNA): TGTGCCAGTAGTACCCAACGGACAGGGATCAGTGACTACACCTTC.

The V gene is TRBV5-1, the J gene TRBJ1-1; perhaps TRBD1 as D (6 bases). Germline-derived CDR1 and CDR2 are SGHRS and YFSETQ. The CDR3 contains 15 residues. Trimming took 5 bases from V and 1 from J, leaving 15 bases between them. As DNA, the CDR3 is TGCGCCAGCAGACAACCGGGACAATCGAACACTGAAGCTTTCTTT. Encoded protein: CASRQPGQSNTEAFF.

J is TRBJ2-3 and V is TRBV9, with D perhaps TRBD2 (6 bases). With 4 bases removed from V and 4 bases from J, the gap between germline ends came to 16 bases. Germline lookup yields CDR1 SGDLS and CDR2 YYNGEE. The CDR3 runs 15 residues. CDR3 bases: TGTGCCAGCAGCCCCCCTCGGGAGCGGTCAGATACGCAGTATTTT. Residues: CASSPPRERSDTQYF.

J is TRBJ2-1 and V is TRBV6-2 or TRBV6-3, with 7 bases fitting TRBD2. This CDR3 is built from 15 residues. The V gene's germline CDR1 is MNHEY and CDR2 SVGEGT. Trimming took 3 bases from V and 8 from J; bases not matched to a gene: 10. The CDR3 spells CASSYAGEVSDEQFF. For the CDR3, the DNA is TGTGCCAGCAGTTATGCGGGAGAAGTATCCGATGAGCAGTTCTTC.

The chain uses TRBV6-2 or TRBV6-3 and TRBJ2-3; D might be TRBD1 (5 bases). Trimming took 4 bases from V and 2 from J, leaving 10 bases between them. Germline V lookup: CDR1 MNHEY, CDR2 SVGEGT. The CDR3 loop spans 14 amino acids. The CDR3 reads CASSFKGFTDTQYF. CDR3 sequence (DNA): TGTGCCAGCAGTTTTAAGGGGTTCACAGATACGCAGTATTTT.

In DNA form, the CDR3 reads TGCGCCAGCAGCTTGGCCATGGGCAGAGGGACTGGGGCCAACGTCCTGACTTTC. Protein: CASSLAMGRGTGANVLTF. The V gene is TRBV5-1, the J gene TRBJ2-6; tentative D call: TRBD2 (5 bases). Germline V lookup: CDR1 SGHRS, CDR2 YFSETQ. V gave up 0 bases and J gave up 2 bases, with 15 bases separating them. The CDR3 runs 18 residues.